The 8 T cell receptor beta chains below all came from one sample that was sequenced in a study of T-cell memory formation after mild COVID-19. MiXCR was run by TCRdb on the 5' RACE reads, yielding one entry per CDR3 protein. This table holds over 400,000 distinct CDR3 sequences, around a quarter found once. The sequencing sample was made of PBMCs or a T cell subset sorted from them (not recorded which). The receptors come from an adult woman who had mild COVID-19 (a few samples of this study predate the infection). Cell type and time point are not known.

DNA of the CDR3: TGTGCCAGCAGCCGGACTAGCGGGAGCGACTACAATGAGCAGTTCTTC. It specifies CASSRTSGSDYNEQFF. The chain carries TRBV12-3 or TRBV12-4 and TRBJ2-1; 13 bases align to TRBD2. This CDR3 comprises 16 residues. V shed 6 bases, J shed 3 bases, and the junction held 5 bases outside the gene matches.

The chain joins TRBV20-1 to TRBJ2-2; possibly TRBD1 or TRBD2 for D (5 bases each). Germline lookup yields CDR1 DFQATT and CDR2 SNEGSKA (reference sequence). CDR3 length: 15 amino acids. The V gene lost 5 bases and the J gene lost 0 bases, with 13 bases spanning the gap. In DNA form, the CDR3 reads TGCAGTGCTGCACGGGACCTGTCGAACACCGGGGAGCTGTTTTTT. Protein product: CSAARDLSNTGELFF.

In this sample, this clonotype turned up a few times. The chain carries TRBV7-6 and TRBJ1-5, with 7 bases aligning to TRBD1. The length of the CDR3 is 15 residues. J gave up 1 base and V 5 bases, and 5 bases lay outside the gene matches. In germline, CDR1 is SGHVS, CDR2 FNYEAQ. As DNA, the CDR3 is TGTGCCAGCAGCCTGCAGGGGGGGAGCAATCAGCCCCAGCATTTT. As protein: CASSLQGGSNQPQHF. The variable domain in full, with the rest retrieved from reference TRBV7-6 and TRBJ1-5, is GAGVSQSPRYKVTKRGQDVALRCDPISGHVSLYWYRQALGQGPEFLTYFNYEAQQDKSGLPNDRFSAERPEGSISTLTIQRTEQRDSAMYRCASSLQGGSNQPQHFGDGTRLSIL.

This clonotype was seen more than once but under ten times. This chain connects TRBV27 to TRBJ2-4, with D perhaps given as TRBD1 or TRBD2 (6 bases each). CDR3 size: 17 residues. CDR1 and CDR2 from the germline V gene are MNHEY and SMNVEV (reference sequence). Trimming removed 2 bases at V and 7 bases at J, with 21 bases between. CDR3 sequence (DNA): TGTGCCAGCAGTTTAATGGGGGGCAGGGAGAGATATAACATTCAGTACTTC. It specifies CASSLMGGRERYNIQYF.

The table lists this clonotype with many counts. The chain carries TRBV5-1 and TRBJ2-1; 7 nucleotides agree with TRBD2. CDR1 SGHRS and CDR2 YFSETQ come from the germline V gene. J gave up 3 bases and V 1 base, and 13 bases lay outside the gene matches. The CDR3 is 18 amino acids. The CDR3 bases are TGCGCCAGCAGCTTGTCAGGGAGGGCCGTATTTGGCTACAATGAGCAGTTCTTC. This gives the protein CASSLSGRAVFGYNEQFF.

The chain recombines TRBV7-2 with TRBJ2-7; tentatively, D is TRBD2 (5 bases). Germline loops: CDR1 SGHTA, CDR2 FQGNSA. This CDR3 has 15 residues. The V end was cut by 2 bases, the J end by 3 bases, with 14 bases between. The CDR3 region is CASSLRESRGYEQYF. The CDR3 DNA reads TGTGCCAGCAGCTTACGGGAATCTCGGGGCTACGAGCAGTACTTC.

In this sample, this clonotype turned up a few times. This chain links TRBV7-6 with TRBJ2-5; TRBD2 agrees at 8 bases. Germline values: CDR1 SGHVS, CDR2 FNYEAQ. V lost 5 bases to trimming and J lost 5 bases; unmatched junction nucleotides: 10. The CDR3 contains 15 residues. The CDR3 spells CASSARRGAVETQYF. CDR3 nucleotide sequence: TGTGCCAGCAGCGCAAGGCGGGGGGCCGTGGAGACCCAGTACTTC.

This rearrangement joins TRBV7-8 to TRBJ2-7, with 8 bases that match TRBD1. The CDR3 length is 15 residues. V lost 3 bases and J lost 2; bases outside the gene matches: 6. Per germline, CDR1 SGHVS and CDR2 FQNEAQ. The CDR3 loop is CASSFQGAQAYEQYF. CDR3 DNA: TGTGCCAGCAGCTTTCAGGGGGCGCAGGCCTACGAGCAGTACTTC.